This note documents a single T cell receptor (beta chain) sequence. The antigen is undetermined. This specimen belongs to a study of shared clonotypes between healthy human individuals. Study outcomes and limitations: It was anticipated that sequencing depth would influence how many clonotypes donors shared.

PCR replicates from unsorted PBMC used roughly 310 ng DNA, and this amount was some 30,000 T cell genomes. Original processing notes: Filtering differed for immunoSEQ, which gave only junction sequences without quality scores. Using immunoSEQ multiplex PCR, the repertoire was profiled, and TCRdb retains in-frame clones only, with some absent. Clonal size and the V and J genes are those of that table, whereas D and trimming came from the DNA. The sample consists of nearly 500,000 clones, 60% to 85% of them appearing once. Adult donors, all healthy and HIV-negative, had no recent acute infections or vaccinations. CDR3 size: 13 residues. Germline V lookup: CDR1 SGHTA, CDR2 FQGTGA. The germline V and J ends were trimmed by 5 bases and 6 bases, with 14 bases remaining between them.

The sequence was collected from a woman in her forties in good health. Some clones in this sample may be carry-over from other donors' samples. This sequence joins TRBV7-3 and TRBJ2-7; D unresolved. Sample: PBMCs. The CDR3 loop is CASSPDSWGEQYF. CDR3 DNA sequence: TGTGCCAGCAGCCCCGACTCCTGGGGCGAGCAGTACTTC. Using reference TRBV7-3 and TRBJ2-7 for the parts outside the CDR3, the full variable domain is GAGVSQTPSNKVTEKGKYVELRCDPISGHTALYWYRQSLGQGPEFLIYFQGTGAADDSGLPNDRFFAVRPEGSVSTLKIQRTERGDSAVYLCASSPDSWGEQYFGPGTRLTVT.